This TCR beta chain was captured in a study of blood T cell repertoires in COVID-19. Study information: PBMCs, B-cell-depleted T cells, or T cells provided the cDNA or gDNA that made up the material.

The J segment lost 5 bases and the V segment lost 6 bases, leaving 3 bases of the junction unmatched. CDR1 and CDR2 from the germline V gene are MNHEY and SVGAGI. The CDR3 extends over 13 amino acids. Methods used by the authors: The assay estimated nucleated cells by amplifying reference gene primers. Libraries were prepared by immunoSEQ multiplex PCR; TCRdb keeps only in-frame clonotypes and omits some of them. The V and J calls and clone size come from that table; D and trimming were worked out from the DNA. The sample has approximately 300,000 clones; about 85% are singletons. Participants reported their clinical history, and cohort assignment relied on those reports. Each recovered donor of Cohort 3 presented with two negative PCRs, clearance, or symptom resolution.

This clonotype was sampled from a woman aged 25 to 39 who had recovered from COVID-19. The chain recombines TRBV6-5 with TRBJ2-7; 11 nucleotides match TRBD1. The sample consisted of PBMCs or T cells enriched from blood (not recorded which). Here the CDR3 reads CASRGTGGHEQYF. As DNA, the CDR3 is TGTGCCAGCAGAGGGACAGGGGGACACGAGCAGTACTTC.